A single sample is the source of the 27 T cell receptor beta chains below, sequenced in a study of siplizumab effects on memory and regulatory T cells (dated by TCRdb to the late 2010s). Library preparation employed the immunoSEQ multiplex PCR assay. Entries here come from immuneACCESS through TCRdb and include only in-frame sequences with V and J called. Some clones fail to appear in such tables; in the studies checked, an unresolved V gene covers under half of the shortfall, and the cause of the remainder is unknown. The sample table shows some 97,000 clones, and around 93% are seen once. The leading ten clones occupy approximately 1.4% of the sample. The sample consisted of non-Treg CD4+ T cells sorted from blood. Sample cell subset or site, as interpreted from the label and publication: FACS-sorted unstimulated CD4+ non-regulatory T cells. The receptor source for this set is a human donor in good health.

The rearrangement uses TRBV11-2 and TRBJ2-5; D unresolved. The CDR3 extends over 11 amino acids. Trimming cost V 6 bases and J 5 bases, with 7 bases left between them. In germline, CDR1 is SGHAT, CDR2 FQNNGV. This CDR3 reads CASRVGETQYF. The CDR3 DNA is TGTGCCAGCAGGGTAGGGGAGACCCAGTACTTC.

CDR3 coding DNA: TGTGCCACCAGCAGAGACAGGGGAGCAGTAACTAATGAAAAACTGTTTTTT. Translated: CATSRDRGAVTNEKLFF. V and J are TRBV15 and TRBJ1-4; D perhaps matches TRBD1 (6 bases). Deletions cut 0 bases from V and 1 base from J, with 12 bases between. Germline V CDR1 and CDR2: LNHNV, YYDKDF (reference sequence). This CDR3 has 17 amino acids.

This chain joins TRBV2 and TRBJ2-2, with 12 bases fitting TRBD2. The CDR3 runs to 15 residues. After removal of 6 bases from V and 6 bases from J, the junction contained 5 bases not matched to a gene. Germline CDR1 reads SNHLY; CDR2 reads FYNNEI. The CDR3 region has the DNA TGTGCCAGCAGGCTAGCGGGAGGGCCGGCCGGGGAGCTGTTTTTT. This gives the protein CASRLAGGPAGELFF. Full variable domain (rest looked up from reference TRBV2 and TRBJ2-2): EPEVTQTPSHQVTQMGQEVILRCVPISNHLYFYWYRQILGQKVEFLVSFYNNEISEKSEIFDDQFSVERPDGSNFTLKIRSTKLEDSAMYFCASRLAGGPAGELFFGEGSRLTVL.

This clone was found once. This chain connects TRBV4-1 to TRBJ1-5; a possible D gene is TRBD1 (6 bases). CDR1 and CDR2 from the germline V gene are MGHRA and YSYEKL. The V gene lost 0 bases and the J gene lost 6 bases, with 15 bases spanning the gap. There are 16 residues in the CDR3. The CDR3 region is CASSQDHTGGGQPQHF. CDR3 bases: TGCGCCAGCAGCCAAGATCACACGGGGGGCGGTCAGCCCCAGCATTTT.

The chain has TRBV18 and TRBJ2-7; D not resolved. The CDR3 has 12 residues. Trimming cost V 2 bases and J 5 bases, with 7 bases left between them. The V gene's germline CDR1 is KGHSH and CDR2 LQKENI. The CDR3 sequence: CASSPDSDEQYF. The CDR3, as DNA: TGTGCCAGCTCACCAGACTCGGACGAGCAGTACTTC.

This chain joins TRBV15 and TRBJ2-1; no clear D. The germline V gene encodes CDR1 LNHNV and CDR2 YYDKDF (reference sequence). The CDR3 has 13 amino acids. V lost 5 bases and J lost 13, with 18 bases in between. CDR3 DNA: TGTGCCACCAGCCCTATACTTGACCCCTTCCAGTTCTTC. Its translation: CATSPILDPFQFF. Looking up the rest from reference TRBV15 and TRBJ2-1 gives the full variable domain: DAMVIQNPRYQVTQFGKPVTLSCSQTLNHNVMYWYQQKSSQAPKLLFHYYDKDFNNEADTPDNFQSRRPNTSFCFLDIRSPGLGDTAMYLCATSPILDPFQFFGPGTRLTVL.

The chain recombines TRBV4-1 with TRBJ2-7, with a weak D call TRBD2 (6 bases). This CDR3 is built from 14 residues. Germline assignment: CDR1 MGHRA and CDR2 YSYEKL. The V and J ends lost 1 base and 4 bases respectively, with 11 bases between them. The CDR3 region has the DNA TGCGCCAGCAGCCAAGTTCTAGCGACATACGAGCAGTACTTC. Encoded protein: CASSQVLATYEQYF.

The gene calls are TRBV7-9 and TRBJ2-5, with 9 bases identical to TRBD1. The trim removed 3 bases at V and 4 bases at J, leaving 15 bases unmatched. The CDR3 has 18 amino acids. Germline lookup yields CDR1 SEHNR and CDR2 FQNEAQ (reference sequence). CDR3 sequence (DNA): TGTGCCAGCAGCTTTAACCCCCGGGCCCTACAGGGGGCAGAGACCCAGTACTTC. It codes for CASSFNPRALQGAETQYF.

The rearrangement uses TRBV6-5 and TRBJ2-3; no firm D call. CDR1 is MNHEY, CDR2 SVGAGI, per germline. V gave up 10 bases and J gave up 6 bases, with 14 bases separating them. The CDR3 has 12 amino acids. CDR3 in amino acids: CATRSGKDTQYF. The DNA for the CDR3 is TGTGCCACTAGGAGTGGTAAGGATACGCAGTATTTT.

This clone was seen once. V is TRBV7-9 and J is TRBJ2-3; 8 positions agree with TRBD1. The CDR3 is made up of 16 amino acids. Per germline, CDR1 SEHNR and CDR2 FQNEAQ (reference sequence). Trimming took 3 bases from V and 0 from J; bases not matched to a gene: 5. The CDR3 protein is CASSFGTGSSTDTQYF. CDR3 DNA: TGTGCCAGCAGCTTTGGGACAGGATCGAGCACAGATACGCAGTATTTT.

The chain employs TRBV2 and TRBJ1-2; no firm D call. Germline values: CDR1 SNHLY, CDR2 FYNNEI. V gave up 4 bases and J gave up 5 bases, with 5 bases separating them. The CDR3 has 11 residues. CDR3 DNA: TGTGCCAGCAGTGCCAAATATGGCTACACCTTC. Translation: CASSAKYGYTF.

The CDR3 DNA follows: TGTGCCAGCAGAGCCGGGACTAGCGGGAGTTGGGATACGCAGTATTTT. Translated: CASRAGTSGSWDTQYF. This chain joins TRBV6-6 and TRBJ2-3; TRBD2 matches 14 bases. This CDR3 has 16 amino acids. V gave up 6 bases and J gave up 6 bases; unmatched junction bases: 8. From germline, CDR1 is MNHNY and CDR2 SVGAGI (reference sequence).

This CDR3 is CASAWTGDEQPQHF. CDR3 coding DNA: TGTGCCAGCGCCTGGACAGGGGATGAACAGCCCCAGCATTTT. The J gene is TRBJ1-5, the V gene TRBV6-1; 9 bases agree with TRBD1. The CDR3 runs to 14 residues. CDR1 MNHNS and CDR2 SASEGT come from the germline V gene. V gave up 8 bases and J gave up 7 bases; unmatched junction bases: 9.

The CDR3 protein is CASSLETVSYEQYF. DNA for the CDR3: TGTGCCAGCAGCCTAGAAACAGTCTCCTACGAGCAGTACTTC. This chain links TRBV7-9 with TRBJ2-7; D ambiguous. With 5 bases removed from V and 0 bases from J, the gap between germline ends came to 11 bases. Germline CDR1 SEHNR, CDR2 FQNEAQ (reference sequence). This CDR3 has 14 amino acids.

This rearrangement joins TRBV5-1 to TRBJ2-2, with 7 bases matching TRBD2. This CDR3 has 16 amino acids. After removal of 0 bases from V and 2 bases from J, the junction contained 4 bases not matched to a gene. Per the germline V gene, CDR1 is SGHRS and CDR2 is YFSETQ. The CDR3 loop is CASSLGASGNTGELFF. DNA for the CDR3: TGCGCCAGCAGCTTGGGGGCTAGCGGTAACACCGGGGAGCTGTTTTTT.

The CDR3 DNA sequence: TGTGCCAGCAGTTTTGCTAGCGGGAGGGCCAGCAATGAGCAGTTCTTC. Its translation is CASSFASGRASNEQFF. The J gene is TRBJ2-1, the V gene TRBV27; 12 nucleotides align to TRBD2. The CDR3 spans 16 residues. Unmatched junction bases numbered 6, after V lost 3 bases and J lost 6 bases. Germline loops: CDR1 MNHEY, CDR2 SMNVEV (reference sequence).

The chain carries TRBV5-6 and TRBJ1-2; D not resolved. V lost 4 bases to trimming and J lost 8 bases, with 21 bases between them. The germline gives CDR1 SGHDT, CDR2 YYEEEE. This CDR3 is 15 amino acids long. The CDR3 loop reads CASSLLSGSPGGYTF. The CDR3, as DNA: TGTGCCAGCAGCCTTCTCTCGGGGAGCCCGGGCGGCTACACCTTC.

V gene TRBV19 combines with J gene TRBJ2-3, with 8 nucleotides matching TRBD2. This CDR3 is built from 15 residues. Per the germline V gene, CDR1 is LNHDA and CDR2 is SQIVND (reference sequence). V dropped 6 bases and J dropped 2; count of bases not matched to a gene: 7. CDR3 sequence reads: CASRSTSGSTDTQYF. CDR3 nucleotide sequence: TGTGCCAGTAGGTCCACTAGCGGATCCACAGATACGCAGTATTTT. The full variable domain, completed using reference TRBV19 and TRBJ2-3, is DGGITQSPKYLFRKEGQNVTLSCEQNLNHDAMYWYRQDPGQGLRLIYYSQIVNDFQKGDIAEGYSVSREKKESFPLTVTSAQKNPTAFYLCASRSTSGSTDTQYFGPGTRLTVL.

V gene TRBV29-1 combines with J gene TRBJ1-1; D unresolved. Germline V lookup: CDR1 SQVTM, CDR2 ANQGSEA. The CDR3 totals 13 residues. V was pared by 6 bases and J by 4 bases, with 15 bases between. This CDR3 reads CSVPRAKGTEAFF. For the CDR3, the DNA is TGCAGCGTCCCCCGGGCCAAGGGCACTGAAGCTTTCTTT.

This chain links TRBV10-1 with TRBJ2-3; D gene uncertain. CDR1 is WNHNN, CDR2 SYGVQD, per germline (reference sequence). V lost 0 bases, J lost 6 bases, and 7 bases lay in between. CDR3 length: 13 amino acids. As DNA, the CDR3 is TGCGCCAGCAGTGAGTCGAAGAGGGATACGCAGTATTTT. Its translation: CASSESKRDTQYF.

This chain links TRBV14 with TRBJ2-1; the D is unclear. V dropped 2 bases and J dropped 9 bases, with 8 bases sitting between them. The CDR3 has 12 residues. Germline lookup yields CDR1 SGHDN and CDR2 FVKESK. CDR3 DNA: TGTGCCAGCAGCCAACCGTGGAGTGAGCAGTTCTTC. As protein: CASSQPWSEQFF.

The chain is built from TRBV10-1 and TRBJ2-3; 12 bases align to TRBD1. The CDR3 totals 16 residues. CDR1 and CDR2 from the germline V gene are WNHNN and SYGVQD (reference sequence). Trimming at V came to 4 bases and at J to 7 bases, leaving 9 bases not matched to a gene. The CDR3 nucleotides read TGCGCCAGCAGTGGACTCGGGACAGGGGGCCCAAATACGCAGTATTTT. Its translation: CASSGLGTGGPNTQYF.

This chain uses TRBV5-1 with TRBJ2-3; 8 bases are a match to TRBD2. This CDR3 is built from 15 residues. Germline CDR1 is SGHRS and CDR2 is YFSETQ. The V segment lost 5 bases and the J segment 1 base; nucleotides outside the gene matches: 6. In DNA, the CDR3 is TGCGCCAGCAGTACCGGTAGCGGGGGCACAGATACGCAGTATTTT. Amino acid sequence: CASSTGSGGTDTQYF.

The genes are TRBV18 and TRBJ1-5; TRBD1 agrees at 9 bases. Per germline, CDR1 KGHSH and CDR2 LQKENI. The CDR3 is made up of 16 amino acids. The V gene end was trimmed by 3 bases and the J gene end by 3 bases; junction bases not matched to a gene: 6. DNA of the CDR3: TGTGCCAGCTCACCGAACCGGACAGGGGTCAATCAGCCCCAGCATTTT. This encodes CASSPNRTGVNQPQHF.

This chain joins TRBV2 and TRBJ1-4; 9 positions match TRBD1. Germline-derived CDR1 and CDR2 are SNHLY and FYNNEI. CDR3 length equals 15 residues. V was pared by 6 bases and J by 8 bases, with 10 bases of the junction left unmatched. The CDR3 loop reads CASRPIGTGWEKLFF. As DNA, the CDR3 is TGTGCCAGCAGACCCATCGGGACAGGGTGGGAAAAACTGTTTTTT. The full variable domain, in which reference TRBV2 and TRBJ1-4 provide the parts outside the CDR3, is EPEVTQTPSHQVTQMGQEVILRCVPISNHLYFYWYRQILGQKVEFLVSFYNNEISEKSEIFDDQFSVERPDGSNFTLKIRSTKLEDSAMYFCASRPIGTGWEKLFFGSGTQLSVL.

The chain recombines TRBV19 with TRBJ1-4, with 9 positions matching TRBD1. Germline V gene lookup returns CDR1 LNHDA and CDR2 SQIVND (reference sequence). Trimming at V came to 3 bases and at J to 7 bases, leaving 6 bases not matched to a gene. CDR3 length equals 15 residues. Written as DNA, the CDR3 is TGTGCCAGTAGTATTCAAAAGACAGGGGGTGAAAAACTGTTTTTT. This encodes CASSIQKTGGEKLFF. Complete variable domain (other parts from reference TRBV19 and TRBJ1-4): DGGITQSPKYLFRKEGQNVTLSCEQNLNHDAMYWYRQDPGQGLRLIYYSQIVNDFQKGDIAEGYSVSREKKESFPLTVTSAQKNPTAFYLCASSIQKTGGEKLFFGSGTQLSVL.

This clone was recorded once. J is TRBJ2-1 and V is TRBV30; 15 bases are shared with TRBD2. Germline assignment: CDR1 GTSNPN and CDR2 SVGIG (reference sequence). CDR3 length: 18 residues. Germline trimming cut 4 bases from V and 2 bases from J; bases unmatched to any gene: 9. CDR3 in amino acids: CAWTWGLAGGGAYNEQFF. The CDR3 bases are TGTGCCTGGACTTGGGGACTAGCGGGAGGTGGGGCCTACAATGAGCAGTTCTTC.